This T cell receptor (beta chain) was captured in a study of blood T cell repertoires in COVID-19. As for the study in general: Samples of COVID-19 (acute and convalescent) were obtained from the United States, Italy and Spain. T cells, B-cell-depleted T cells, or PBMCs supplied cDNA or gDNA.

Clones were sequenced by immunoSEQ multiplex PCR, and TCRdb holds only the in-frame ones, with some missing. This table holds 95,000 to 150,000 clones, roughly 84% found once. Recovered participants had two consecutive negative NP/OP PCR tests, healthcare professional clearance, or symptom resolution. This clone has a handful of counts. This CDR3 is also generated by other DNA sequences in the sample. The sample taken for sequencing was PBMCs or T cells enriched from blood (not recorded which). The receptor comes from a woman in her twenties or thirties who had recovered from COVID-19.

CDR3 coding DNA: TGCGCCAGCAGCTTGGCCAGGGAGACCCAGTACTTC. Protein sequence: CASSLARETQYF. V is TRBV5-1 and J is TRBJ2-5; D remains unclear. Trimming cost V 0 bases and J 5 bases, with 5 bases left between them. Germline CDR1 reads SGHRS; CDR2 reads YFSETQ. This CDR3 has 12 residues.